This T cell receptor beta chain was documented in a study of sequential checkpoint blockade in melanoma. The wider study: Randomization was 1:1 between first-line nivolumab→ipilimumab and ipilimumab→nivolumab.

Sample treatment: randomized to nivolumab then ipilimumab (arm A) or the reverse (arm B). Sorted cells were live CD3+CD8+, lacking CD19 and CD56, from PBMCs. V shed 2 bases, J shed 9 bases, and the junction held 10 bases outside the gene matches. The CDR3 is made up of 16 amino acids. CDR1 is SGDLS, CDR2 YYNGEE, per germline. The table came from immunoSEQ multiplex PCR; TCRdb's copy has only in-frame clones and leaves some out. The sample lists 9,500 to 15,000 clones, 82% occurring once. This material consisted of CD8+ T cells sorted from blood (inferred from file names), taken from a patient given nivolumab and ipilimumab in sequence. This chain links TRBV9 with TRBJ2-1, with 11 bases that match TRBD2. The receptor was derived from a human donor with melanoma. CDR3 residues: CASSVLLAGEFGEQFF. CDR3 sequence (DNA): TGTGCCAGCAGCGTCTTACTAGCGGGAGAGTTCGGTGAGCAGTTCTTC.